This T cell receptor beta chain was identified in a study of cytomegalovirus exposure and HLA in healthy donors. Study findings and constraints: TCR beta V- and J-gene trimming, according to a later analysis, was linked to a missense DCLRE1C variant. Reports indicate that TCR beta sequences accurately predicted the HLA-A and HLA-B alleles of most subjects. Some highly shared sequence variants likely arose as a pipeline artifact.

Concerning this clone itself: Its specificity is unknown.

In the PCR, 60 Vbeta and 13 Jbeta primers were used. Sequencing used immunoSEQ multiplex PCR; TCRdb keeps in-frame clones, though not all of them. The specimen's table records about 200,000 clones. This receptor was obtained from a girl aged 2 to 9 in good health and CMV-seropositive. Sequencing used PBMCs.

The CDR3 loop reads CASISGRSRTDTQYF. CDR3 bases: TGTGCCAGCATTTCCGGCAGATCGAGGACAGATACGCAGTATTTT. V is TRBV2 and J is TRBJ2-3; no definite D call. V lost 7 bases and J lost 3, with 17 bases in between. Germline-derived CDR1 and CDR2 are SNHLY and FYNNEI. The CDR3 loop spans 15 amino acids. Full variable domain (rest looked up from reference TRBV2 and TRBJ2-3): EPEVTQTPSHQVTQMGQEVILRCVPISNHLYFYWYRQILGQKVEFLVSFYNNEISEKSEIFDDQFSVERPDGSNFTLKIRSTKLEDSAMYFCASISGRSRTDTQYFGPGTRLTVL.